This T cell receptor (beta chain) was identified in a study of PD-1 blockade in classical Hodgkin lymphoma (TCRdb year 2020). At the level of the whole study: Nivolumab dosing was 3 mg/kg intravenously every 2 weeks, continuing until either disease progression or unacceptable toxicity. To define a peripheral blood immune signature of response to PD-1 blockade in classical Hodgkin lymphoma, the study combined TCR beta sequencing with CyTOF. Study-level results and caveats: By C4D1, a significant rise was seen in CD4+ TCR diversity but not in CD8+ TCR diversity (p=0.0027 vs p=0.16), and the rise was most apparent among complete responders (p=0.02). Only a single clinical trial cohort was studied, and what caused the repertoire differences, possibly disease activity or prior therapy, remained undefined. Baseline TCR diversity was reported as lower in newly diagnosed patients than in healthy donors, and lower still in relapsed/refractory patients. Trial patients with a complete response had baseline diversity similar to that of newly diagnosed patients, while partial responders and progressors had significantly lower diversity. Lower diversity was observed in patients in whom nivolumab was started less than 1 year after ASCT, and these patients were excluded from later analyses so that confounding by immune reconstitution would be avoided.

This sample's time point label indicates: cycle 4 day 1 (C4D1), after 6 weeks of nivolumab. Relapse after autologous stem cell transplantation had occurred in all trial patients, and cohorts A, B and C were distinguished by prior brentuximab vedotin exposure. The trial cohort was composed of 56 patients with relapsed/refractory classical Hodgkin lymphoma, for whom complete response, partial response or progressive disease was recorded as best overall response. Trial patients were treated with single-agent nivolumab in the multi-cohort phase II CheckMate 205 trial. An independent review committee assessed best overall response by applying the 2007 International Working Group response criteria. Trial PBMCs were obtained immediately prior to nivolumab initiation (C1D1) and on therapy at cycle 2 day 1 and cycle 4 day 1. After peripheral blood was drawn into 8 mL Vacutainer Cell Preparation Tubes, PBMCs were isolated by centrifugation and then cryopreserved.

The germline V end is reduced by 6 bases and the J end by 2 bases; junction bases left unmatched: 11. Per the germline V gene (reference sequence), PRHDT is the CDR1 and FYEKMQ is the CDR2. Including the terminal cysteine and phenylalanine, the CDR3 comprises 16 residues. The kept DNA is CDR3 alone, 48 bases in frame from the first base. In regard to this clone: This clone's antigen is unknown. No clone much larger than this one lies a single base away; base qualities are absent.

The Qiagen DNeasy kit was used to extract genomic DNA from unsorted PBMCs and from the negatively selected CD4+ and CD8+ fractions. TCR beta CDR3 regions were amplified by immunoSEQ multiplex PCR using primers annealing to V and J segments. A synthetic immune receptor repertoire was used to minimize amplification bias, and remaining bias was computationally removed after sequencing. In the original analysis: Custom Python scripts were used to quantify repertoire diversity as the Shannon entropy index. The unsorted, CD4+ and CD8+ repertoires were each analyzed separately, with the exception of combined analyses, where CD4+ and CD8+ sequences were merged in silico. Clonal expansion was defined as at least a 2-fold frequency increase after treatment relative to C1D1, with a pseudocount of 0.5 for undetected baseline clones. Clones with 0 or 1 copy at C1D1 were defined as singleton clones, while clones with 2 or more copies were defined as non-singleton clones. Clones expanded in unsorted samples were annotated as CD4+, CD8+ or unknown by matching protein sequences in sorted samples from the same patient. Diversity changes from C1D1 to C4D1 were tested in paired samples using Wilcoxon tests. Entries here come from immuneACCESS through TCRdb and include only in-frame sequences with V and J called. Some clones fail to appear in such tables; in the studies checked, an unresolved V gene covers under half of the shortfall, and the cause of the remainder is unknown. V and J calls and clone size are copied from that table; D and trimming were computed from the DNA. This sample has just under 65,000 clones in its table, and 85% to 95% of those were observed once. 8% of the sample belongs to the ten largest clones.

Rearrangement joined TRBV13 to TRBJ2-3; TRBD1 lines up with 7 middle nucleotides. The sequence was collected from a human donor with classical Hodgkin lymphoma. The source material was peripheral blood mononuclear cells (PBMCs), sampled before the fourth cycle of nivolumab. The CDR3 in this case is CASRGPDRAVTDTQYF. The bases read TGTGCCAGCAGAGGACCCGACAGGGCCGTCACAGATACGCAGTATTTT.